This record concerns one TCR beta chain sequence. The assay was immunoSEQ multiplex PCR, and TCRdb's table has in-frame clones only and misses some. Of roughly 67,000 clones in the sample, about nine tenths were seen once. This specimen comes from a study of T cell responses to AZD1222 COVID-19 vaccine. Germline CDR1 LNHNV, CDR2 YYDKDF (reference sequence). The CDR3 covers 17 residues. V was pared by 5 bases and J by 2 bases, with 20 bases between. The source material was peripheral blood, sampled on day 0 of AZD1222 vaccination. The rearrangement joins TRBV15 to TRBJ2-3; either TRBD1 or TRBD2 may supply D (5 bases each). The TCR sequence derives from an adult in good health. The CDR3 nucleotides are TGTGCCACCAGCTACCACGGGTTGGGGGACCTCACAGATACGCAGTATTTT. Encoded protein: CATSYHGLGDLTDTQYF.